The 27 T cell receptor beta chains below come from one sample, sequenced in a study of T cells in Graves' hyperthyroidism and ophthalmopathy. What was amplified from RNA transcripts were TCR beta CDR3 regions. A set of HTBI primers served as the primers for a first-round RT-PCR of the TCR CDR3. TCRdb called the multiplex PCR reads again in MiXCR, with one record for every CDR3 protein. Of about 640,000 distinct CDR3 sequences detected, under 25% appear once; the ten largest clones hold around a third. The sequenced material came from blood. The receptors shown here come from a man in his thirties or forties with Graves' ophthalmopathy.

The rearrangement links TRBV28 to TRBJ2-1; 8 nucleotides align to TRBD2. The CDR3 loop spans 15 amino acids. Germline values: CDR1 MDHEN, CDR2 SYDVKM. The V gene end was trimmed by 5 bases and the J gene end by 5 bases; junction bases not matched to a gene: 8. The CDR3 coding sequence is TGTGCCAGCAGTGACAGCGGGAGATGGGACAATGAGCAGTTCTTC. This codes for CASSDSGRWDNEQFF.

V and J are TRBV9 and TRBJ2-1; no definite D call. CDR1 SGDLS and CDR2 YYNGEE come from the germline V gene. Trimming pared 0 bases from V and 0 bases from J, leaving 10 bases between. This CDR3 is 16 amino acids long. CDR3 nucleotide sequence: TGTGCCAGCAGCGTAGCTGTGCGGAGCTCCTACAATGAGCAGTTCTTC. Translated: CASSVAVRSSYNEQFF.

The V and J genes are TRBV10-3 and TRBJ2-2; D unresolved. The CDR3 sequence is 14 residues long. Germline-derived CDR1 and CDR2 are ENHRY and SYGVKD. Trimming pared 3 bases from V and 6 bases from J, leaving 11 bases between. The CDR3 sequence is CAISDVGSAGELFF. The DNA of the CDR3 is TGTGCCATCAGTGATGTAGGGTCCGCCGGGGAGCTGTTTTTT.

This clonotype was seen more than once but under ten times. The chain combines TRBV10-2 with TRBJ2-6; D gene ambiguous. The V gene lost 6 bases and the J gene lost 0 bases, with 12 bases spanning the gap. Germline V gene sequence: CDR1 WSHSY, CDR2 SAAADI. The CDR3 is 16 amino acids. The CDR3 region is CASRSGSNSGANVLTF. CDR3 in DNA: TGCGCCAGCAGGTCCGGGTCAAACTCTGGGGCCAACGTCCTGACTTTC.

The chain carries TRBV3-1 and TRBJ2-5; no firm D call. This CDR3 spans 12 amino acids. Germline values: CDR1 LGHDT, CDR2 YNNKEL (reference sequence). Trimming pared 4 bases from V and 5 bases from J, leaving 8 bases between. The DNA of the CDR3 is TGTGCCAGCAGCCCCACATCGGAGACCCAGTACTTC. It codes for CASSPTSETQYF.

This clonotype has ten or more counts. The V call is TRBV2, the J call TRBJ2-7; D perhaps matches TRBD2 (6 bases). V was trimmed by 7 bases and J by 7 bases, leaving 20 bases between them. Germline V gene sequence: CDR1 SNHLY, CDR2 FYNNEI. The CDR3 loop spans 14 amino acids. CDR3 protein: CASTPGTQDGEQYF. The CDR3 coding sequence is TGTGCCAGCACCCCCGGGACTCAAGACGGGGAGCAGTACTTC. Full variable domain (rest looked up from reference TRBV2 and TRBJ2-7): EPEVTQTPSHQVTQMGQEVILRCVPISNHLYFYWYRQILGQKVEFLVSFYNNEISEKSEIFDDQFSVERPDGSNFTLKIRSTKLEDSAMYFCASTPGTQDGEQYFGPGTRLTVT.

For this clonotype: A single base separates this from a much larger clone, so it may be a read error. The chain recombines TRBV28 with TRBJ1-1; 11 bases fit TRBD1. CDR3 length: 17 amino acids. CDR1 MDHEN and CDR2 SYDVKM come from the germline V gene. The CDR3 DNA follows: TGTGCCAGCAGTTTATGGGGGACAGGGGGTTTGAACACTGAAGCTTCCTTT. Protein sequence: CASSLWGTGGLNTEASF.

The chain carries TRBV10-3 and TRBJ1-4; 8 positions match TRBD1. The length of the CDR3 is 15 residues. Germline lookup yields CDR1 ENHRY and CDR2 SYGVKD. V gave up 2 bases and J gave up 6 bases; unmatched junction bases: 5. CDR3 protein: CAISERTGSDEKLFF. CDR3 bases: TGTGCCATCAGTGAGCGGACAGGGTCGGATGAAAAACTGTTTTTT.

This chain links TRBV7-2 with TRBJ2-7; 7 bases match TRBD1. Germline CDR1 reads SGHTA; CDR2 reads FQGNSA. The CDR3 sequence is 14 residues long. J gave up 4 bases and V 2 bases, and 5 bases lay outside the gene matches. CDR3 loop: CASSLSDRTYEQYF. The CDR3 DNA is TGTGCCAGCAGCTTATCGGACAGGACTTACGAGCAGTACTTC.

This clonotype was counted a few times. For the CDR3, the DNA is TGTGCCACCGGTGGGTCCGGCGGATTCGTGGATGAGCAGTTCTTC. Its translation is CATGGSGGFVDEQFF. The chain combines TRBV24-1 with TRBJ2-1; D not resolved. Germline V gene sequence: CDR1 KGHDR, CDR2 SFDVKD. The V end lost 9 bases, the J end lost 8 bases, and 22 bases lay between the germline ends. The CDR3 is 15 amino acids.

This clonotype showed up many times. The rearrangement joins TRBV3-1 to TRBJ1-1; D might be TRBD1 (5 bases). Trimming cost V 4 bases and J 4 bases, with 10 bases left between them. The CDR3 has 13 amino acids. The germline gives CDR1 LGHDT, CDR2 YNNKEL (reference sequence). CDR3 sequence reads: CASSRGESTEAFF. The CDR3 DNA sequence: TGTGCCAGCAGCCGAGGGGAGAGCACTGAAGCTTTCTTT.

This clonotype was seen at least ten times. The rearrangement joins TRBV20-1 to TRBJ1-4; D unresolved. The CDR3 consists of 11 residues. CDR1 DFQATT and CDR2 SNEGSKA come from the germline V gene (reference sequence). Trimming left V 3 bases short and J 8 bases short, with 7 bases between. The CDR3 coding sequence is TGCAGTGCTAGGATACGGGAAAAACTGTTTTTT. Translating gives CSARIREKLFF.

V is TRBV10-3 and J is TRBJ2-5, with D tentatively TRBD2 (6 bases). The CDR3 has 12 residues. Germline V gives CDR1 ENHRY, CDR2 SYGVKD. Trimming pared 8 bases from V and 4 bases from J, leaving 11 bases between. CDR3 region: CAISAGTETQYF. CDR3 coding DNA: TGTGCCATCTCGGCGGGAACAGAGACCCAGTACTTC.

The sample holds many counts of this clonotype. The rearrangement joins TRBV28 to TRBJ1-1, with TRBD1 as a possible D gene (6 bases). The germline CDR1 and CDR2 sequences are MDHEN and SYDVKM. V shed 5 bases and J shed 4 bases, with 23 bases lying between them. The CDR3 has 17 residues. The CDR3 sequence is CASSPHYQGSGSTEAFF. CDR3 nucleotides: TGTGCCAGCAGTCCGCACTATCAGGGGTCGGGTTCCACTGAAGCTTTCTTT.

A word on this clonotype: A much bigger clone sits one base away, suggesting this may be a read error. This chain connects TRBV12-3 or TRBV12-4 to TRBJ2-5; D is possibly TRBD1 or TRBD2 (6 bases each). This CDR3 spans 15 amino acids. The V gene lost 6 bases and the J gene lost 9 bases, with 23 bases spanning the gap. The CDR3, as DNA: TGTGCCAGCAGCCTTGCTAGTGTGAGGGGGGAGGCCCAGTACTTC. The encoded protein is CASSLASVRGEAQYF.

The J gene is TRBJ2-2, the V gene TRBV7-2; 7 bases agree with TRBD1. From germline, CDR1 is SGHTA and CDR2 FQGNSA. J gave up 1 base and V 6 bases, and 5 bases lay outside the gene matches. This CDR3 has 15 amino acids. Here the CDR3 DNA reads TGTGCCAGCAGAGTGGACAGGTGGAACACCGGGGAGCTGTTTTTT. Amino acids: CASRVDRWNTGELFF.

There are many counts of this clonotype. The rearrangement joins TRBV12-3 or TRBV12-4 to TRBJ2-7, with no clear D. This CDR3 region has 16 residues. Trimming removed 2 bases at V and 2 bases at J, with 16 bases between. CDR3 amino acids: CASSLHSTNPPYEQYF. DNA of the CDR3: TGTGCCAGCAGTTTACACAGCACTAACCCACCCTACGAGCAGTACTTC.

This clonotype has just a few counts. The rearrangement links TRBV11-2 to TRBJ2-1; D not resolved. The CDR3 has 13 amino acids. Germline V lookup: CDR1 SGHAT, CDR2 FQNNGV. Trimming shortened V by 7 bases and J by 7 bases, and 14 bases separated the two germline ends. In DNA, the CDR3 is TGTGCCAGCAACCCTCCCCACGCGAATGAGCAGTTCTTC. Its translation: CASNPPHANEQFF.

A few counts support this clonotype. The chain links TRBV3-1 to TRBJ2-1; the match to TRBD1 covers 9 bases. Trimming took 5 bases from V and 8 from J; bases not matched to a gene: 16. Looked up from germline, CDR1 is LGHDT and CDR2 is YNNKEL (reference sequence). The CDR3 sequence is 17 residues long. This chain's CDR3 is CASSGIYGTGLYHEQFF. In DNA form, the CDR3 reads TGTGCCAGCAGCGGTATATACGGGACAGGGCTTTATCATGAGCAGTTCTTC.

This clonotype came up a few times. The rearrangement links TRBV6-1 to TRBJ1-1, with D unclear. Germline CDR1 and CDR2: MNHNS and SASEGT. Trimming left V 3 bases short and J 6 bases short, with 20 bases between. CDR3 length equals 16 residues. The CDR3 here is CASSDLLGQVEAEAFF. The CDR3 region has the DNA TGTGCCAGCAGTGATCTGCTTGGGCAGGTGGAGGCTGAAGCTTTCTTT.

This clonotype was seen at least ten times. The rearrangement links TRBV28 to TRBJ2-2, with 12 positions matching TRBD2. Germline lookup yields CDR1 MDHEN and CDR2 SYDVKM. The CDR3 length is 17 residues. V shed 6 bases and J 2 bases; nucleotides not matched to a gene: 7. CDR3: CASSRGLAGLNTGELFF. The CDR3 coding sequence is TGTGCCAGCAGCCGCGGACTAGCGGGGCTAAACACCGGGGAGCTGTTTTTT.

Only a few counts were recorded for this clonotype. The chain combines TRBV9 with TRBJ1-1; D is ambiguous. The CDR3 has 13 amino acids. V lost 0 bases and J 3 bases, leaving 6 bases between the germline ends. Germline values: CDR1 SGDLS, CDR2 YYNGEE. DNA for the CDR3: TGTGCCAGCAGCGTAGTTGGCGACACTGAAGCTTTCTTT. The encoded protein is CASSVVGDTEAFF.

This clonotype showed up many times. This rearrangement joins TRBV6-2 or TRBV6-3 to TRBJ1-2; 8 bases fit TRBD1. Per the germline V gene, CDR1 is MNHEY and CDR2 is SVGEGT. The CDR3 runs to 14 residues. After removal of 0 bases from V and 6 bases from J, the junction contained 3 bases not matched to a gene. CDR3 DNA sequence: TGTGCCAGCAGTTACTCGGGGACAGGCAATGGCTACACCTTC. It translates to CASSYSGTGNGYTF.

This clonotype was observed a few times. The V gene is TRBV27, the J gene TRBJ1-5; possibly TRBD1 for D (6 bases). The CDR3 sequence is 13 residues long. With 6 bases removed from V and 5 bases from J, the gap between germline ends came to 11 bases. Germline assignment: CDR1 MNHEY and CDR2 SMNVEV (reference sequence). Written as DNA, the CDR3 is TGTGCCAGCAGACAGGGTCGTCATCAGCCCCAGCATTTT. This gives the protein CASRQGRHQPQHF.

This clonotype has more than one count but fewer than ten. The chain carries TRBV24-1 and TRBJ2-3; D may correspond to TRBD1 or TRBD2 (5 bases each). This CDR3 contains 14 residues. The germline CDR1 and CDR2 sequences are KGHDR and SFDVKD. The germline V and J ends were trimmed by 4 bases and 3 bases, with 10 bases remaining between them. Here the CDR3 reads CATSDLRGTDTQYF. CDR3 nucleotides: TGTGCCACCAGTGACTTGAGGGGAACAGATACGCAGTATTTT.

At least ten counts were recorded for this clonotype. V gene TRBV5-1 combines with J gene TRBJ2-7; the match to TRBD1 covers 7 bases. The trim removed 4 bases at V and 5 bases at J, leaving 6 bases unmatched. The V gene's germline CDR1 is SGHRS and CDR2 YFSETQ. There are 13 residues in the CDR3. The CDR3 coding sequence is TGCGCCAGCAGCCCGACAGGGTTCAACGAGCAGTACTTC. Protein product: CASSPTGFNEQYF.

The V call is TRBV6-1, the J call TRBJ1-4; possibly TRBD1 for D (6 bases). Germline V gives CDR1 MNHNS, CDR2 SASEGT. The CDR3 totals 17 residues. V gave up 5 bases and J gave up 0 bases, with 16 bases separating them. This CDR3 is CASSNHPGTPTNEKLFF. In nucleotides, the CDR3 is TGTGCCAGCAGTAACCACCCAGGGACACCAACTAATGAAAAACTGTTTTTT.